This paragraph covers one TCR beta chain sequence. Its antigen remains unknown. V lost 8 bases and J 0 bases, leaving 10 bases between the germline ends. Germline V gene lookup returns CDR1 MNHEY and CDR2 SMNVEV (reference sequence). The CDR3 runs 13 residues. Clones were read by immunoSEQ multiplex PCR, and TCRdb kept only the in-frame ones, dropping some. The table includes fewer than 150,000 clones, 80% to 95% detected once. The source of the sample is a study of T cell responses to AZD1222 COVID-19 vaccine. Study outcomes and limitations: Variant regions that are unmutated are reportedly the target of nearly half of spike-specific TCRs. Baseline antibody screening turned up just a handful of seropositive AZD1222 recipients. Among the donors, most were white British and more were female, and clonal diversity was possibly underestimated.

The TCR was taken from an adult who received the AZD1222 COVID-19 vaccine. The J gene is TRBJ1-1, the V gene TRBV27, with D unresolved. This specimen consisted of peripheral blood, obtained 28 days after the second AZD1222 dose. The CDR3 DNA follows: TGTGCCAGCCAACCCTTAATGAACACTGAAGCTTTCTTT. Translation: CASQPLMNTEAFF.